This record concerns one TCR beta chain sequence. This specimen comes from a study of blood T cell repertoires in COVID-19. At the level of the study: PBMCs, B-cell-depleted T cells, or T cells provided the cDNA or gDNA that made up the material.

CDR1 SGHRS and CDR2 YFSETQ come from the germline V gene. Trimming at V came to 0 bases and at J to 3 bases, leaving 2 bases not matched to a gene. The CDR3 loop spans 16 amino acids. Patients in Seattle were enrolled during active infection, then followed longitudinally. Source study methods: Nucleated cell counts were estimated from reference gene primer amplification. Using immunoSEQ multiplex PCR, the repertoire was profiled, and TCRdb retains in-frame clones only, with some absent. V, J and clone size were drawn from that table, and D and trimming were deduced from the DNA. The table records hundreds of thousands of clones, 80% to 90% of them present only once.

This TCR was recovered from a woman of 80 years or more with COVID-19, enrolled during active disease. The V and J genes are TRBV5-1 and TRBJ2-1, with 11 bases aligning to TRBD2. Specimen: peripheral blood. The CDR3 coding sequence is TGCGCCAGCAGCTTGGGGGGACTAGCGGTCTACAATGAGCAGTTCTTC. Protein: CASSLGGLAVYNEQFF.